This TCR beta chain emerged from a study of shared clonotypes between healthy human individuals (TCRdb year 2020). Regarding the research as a whole: The cohort included a few men and a couple of women between 18 and 49 years of age. Per donor, three plates each were used for CD4 naive and CD4 memory, two for CD8 naive, and one for CD8 memory. Between about 0.94 and 8.9 billion PBMCs per donor were obtained by leukapheresis. To increase sequencing depth and limit assay-specific biases, TCR repertoire library preparation and sequencing were carried out by different laboratories using diverse techniques. To estimate repertoire size and how much clonotypes are shared between individuals, the study performed deep sequencing of blood TCR repertoires from about 5 healthy adults. Overall study results and their limits: Sampling was limited to blood, and TCR repertoires in tissue likely differ from TCR repertoires in blood. Rarefaction of sorted-subset datasets indicated incomplete sequencing despite the large sequencing depth. When a handful of donors were compared, the shared fraction of clonotypes was about 5.5% for naive CD4, less than 4% for naive CD8, roughly 2.3% for memory CD4, and roughly 0.4% for memory CD8. Naive subsets generally had larger estimated clonotype richness than memory subsets. Based on pairwise subsampling, the degree of clonotype sharing among donors was expected to be affected by sequencing depth. Because the study included a small number of donors, the genetic and exposure-history diversity represented was limited. Clonotypes shared by all four sorted-subset donors showed higher generation probabilities than non-shared clonotypes.

For the CD8 naive samples, CD45RO-negative cells were positively selected for CCR7, yielding a CD45RA+CCR7+ population from which TemRA cells were excluded. The donors were healthy, HIV-negative adults who had no recently reported acute infections or vaccinations. Every donor was a Caucasian adult living in Nashville, Tennessee, USA. Blood was collected by leukapheresis, and PBMCs were isolated by Ficoll-Histopaque density gradient centrifugation and then cryopreserved in liquid nitrogen vapor phase. Purity and quantity of every magnetically sorted T cell population were checked by analytical flow cytometry. From each sorted fraction, genomic DNA was isolated and quantified by UV absorbance on a Nanodrop 2000c. With regard to this clone: Its cognate antigen has yet to be identified. Base qualities are not provided; no much larger clone lies one nucleotide away.

Using the deep immunoSEQ assay, TCR CDR3 regions were amplified from genomic DNA by multiplex PCR. Genomic DNA extracted from each cell subset was distributed evenly over all wells of several immunoSEQ 96-well plates, and each plate served as one replicate. Each replicate PCR for sorted subsets received roughly 0.2 ug genomic DNA, equal to roughly 30,000 T cell genomes. The purified libraries were quantified using a Qubit 3.0 fluorometer, sized with a Bioanalyzer 2100, and then quantified again using the KAPA Library Quantification kit. A separate single-read 150-cycle Illumina NextSeq 550 flow cell was used to sequence each immunoSEQ 96-well plate. Per the original workflow: The immunoSEQ output contained only junctional sequences without quality scores, so filtering could not match that applied to full-length reads. To assign V/J genes and CDR3, sequences were annotated using PyIR, a Python wrapper for IgBLAST v1.9, with IMGT germline references. Reads were filtered out if the reads had weak V/J assignments (E-value above 1e-6), no CDR3, stop codons, out-of-frame junctions, or ambiguous translated residues. V3J clonotypes were defined as sequences sharing an identical inferred V gene, J gene, and CDR3 amino acid sequence. The percentage overlap between two repertoires was calculated by dividing the number of shared unique clonotypes by the size of the smaller repertoire. RTK rarefaction, the Chao1 estimator, and Recon v2.1 estimates of unobserved clonotypes were used to assess repertoire richness. Generation probabilities for all TCRbeta clonotypes obtained by the gDNA method from a handful of donors were computed using OLGA. TCRdb retrieved this table from immuneACCESS and kept in-frame rearrangements only. Not all clones are present; in checked studies, unresolved V genes account for under half, and no reason is known for the remainder. V and J calls and clone size follow that table, whereas D and trimming were derived from the DNA. In all, the sample holds hundreds of thousands of clones, and about 90% of those were seen once. The ten largest clones add up to approximately 25% of the sample.

Cut back by 0 bases and 4 bases, the V and J ends lie 2 bases apart. Reading the germline V gene gives CDR1 SGDLS and CDR2 YYNGEE. The CDR3, cysteine through phenylalanine, is 12 amino acids long. The retained sequence is limited to the CDR3, 36 bases, with the frame set at the first base. The sample consisted of naive CD8+ T cells sorted from blood. The meaning of the sample's cell subset or site label: CD45RA+CCR7+. This receptor was identified in a man aged 25 to 45 in good health. Here the chain combines TRBV9 and TRBJ1-3; no confident D gene assignment can be made. The CDR3 is CASSVGGNTIYF. The DNA sequence reads TGTGCCAGCAGCGTAGGAGGAAACACCATATATTTT.